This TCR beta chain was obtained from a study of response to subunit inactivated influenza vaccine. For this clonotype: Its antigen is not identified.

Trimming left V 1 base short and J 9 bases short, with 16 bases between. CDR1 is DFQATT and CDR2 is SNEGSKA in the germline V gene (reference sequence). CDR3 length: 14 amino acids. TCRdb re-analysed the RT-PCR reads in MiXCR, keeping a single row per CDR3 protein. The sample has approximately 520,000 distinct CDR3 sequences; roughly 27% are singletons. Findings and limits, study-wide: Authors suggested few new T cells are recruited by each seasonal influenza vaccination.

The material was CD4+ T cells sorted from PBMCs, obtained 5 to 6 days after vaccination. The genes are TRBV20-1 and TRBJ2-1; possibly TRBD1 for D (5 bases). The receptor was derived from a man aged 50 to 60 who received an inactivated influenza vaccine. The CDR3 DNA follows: TGCAGTGCTAGAGGGACACCCGCTACGGGTGAGCAGTTCTTC. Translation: CSARGTPATGEQFF.